These 27 T cell receptor beta chains share one sample of origin, sequenced in a study of T-cell memory formation after mild COVID-19. TCRdb called the 5' RACE reads again in MiXCR, with one record for every CDR3 protein. The top ten hold approximately 13% of the sample, which has some 330,000 distinct CDR3 sequences, around 20% seen once. The source material was PBMCs or a T cell subset sorted from them (not recorded which). The receptor source for this set is an adult woman who had mild COVID-19 (a few samples of this study predate the infection). Cell type and time point are not known.

This clonotype was detected a few times. The V and J genes are TRBV12-3 or TRBV12-4 and TRBJ2-3; 10 nucleotides align to TRBD2. V shed 6 bases and J 1 base; nucleotides not matched to a gene: 4. This CDR3 is 15 amino acids long. The CDR3 is CASRSSGSGTDTQYF. CDR3 bases: TGTGCCAGCAGATCTAGCGGGAGCGGCACAGATACGCAGTATTTT.

This clonotype was detected a few times. The chain combines TRBV5-5 with TRBJ2-6; D may be TRBD2 (5 bases). V was clipped by 4 bases and J by 0 bases, with 14 bases between them. The CDR3 contains 17 residues. Per the germline V gene, CDR1 is SGHKS and CDR2 is YYEKEE (reference sequence). The CDR3 here is CASSTAGGNSGANVLTF. The CDR3 bases are TGTGCCAGCAGCACTGCGGGCGGCAACTCTGGGGCCAACGTCCTGACTTTC.

This clonotype was counted a few times. The chain couples TRBV18 to TRBJ2-7, with 10 bases aligning to TRBD1. The germline V gene encodes CDR1 KGHSH and CDR2 LQKENI. Unmatched junction bases numbered 9, after V lost 4 bases and J lost 6 bases. CDR3 size: 15 residues. The CDR3 DNA sequence: TGTGCCAGCTCACATCGGACAGGGGGGACGTTCGAGCAGTACTTC. This codes for CASSHRTGGTFEQYF.

The chain employs TRBV6-5 and TRBJ2-7, with a possible D match to TRBD1 (6 bases). This CDR3 is built from 14 residues. V was shortened by 4 bases and J by 6 bases, with 16 bases between the two germline ends. Germline loops: CDR1 MNHEY, CDR2 SVGAGI. Here the CDR3 DNA reads TGTGCCAGCAGTTTTCTGACAGGCACGGGCGAGCAGTACTTC. Amino acids: CASSFLTGTGEQYF.

This clonotype showed up just a few times. This chain connects TRBV5-1 to TRBJ1-1; 9 nucleotides match TRBD1. Trimming at V came to 3 bases and at J to 1 base, leaving 7 bases not matched to a gene. The CDR3 consists of 16 residues. CDR1 is SGHRS, CDR2 YFSETQ, per germline. CDR3 sequence: CASSSAGTGSNTEAFF. For the CDR3, the DNA is TGCGCCAGCAGCTCCGCCGGGACAGGGTCGAACACTGAAGCTTTCTTT.

V usage is TRBV5-6 and J usage is TRBJ2-7, with 8 bases that match TRBD1. The length of the CDR3 is 15 residues. CDR1 and CDR2 from the germline V gene are SGHDT and YYEEEE. V shed 0 bases, J shed 4 bases, and the junction held 6 bases outside the gene matches. The CDR3 DNA follows: TGTGCCAGCAGCTTGGTCGACAGGGGCCCTTACGAGCAGTACTTC. Translated, it gives CASSLVDRGPYEQYF.

This clonotype has ten or more counts. The chain is built from TRBV12-3 or TRBV12-4 and TRBJ2-3; 8 positions agree with TRBD2. V gave up 2 bases and J gave up 4 bases; unmatched junction bases: 2. The CDR3 is made up of 14 amino acids. In DNA form, the CDR3 reads TGTGCCAGCAGTTTAAGGGGACTAGCAGATACGCAGTATTTT. It encodes CASSLRGLADTQYF.

This sequence joins TRBV20-1 and TRBJ2-2; TRBD2 matches 10 bases. This CDR3 contains 15 residues. The germline gives CDR1 DFQATT, CDR2 SNEGSKA (reference sequence). V lost 3 bases to trimming and J lost 8 bases; unmatched junction nucleotides: 9. CDR3 bases: TGCAGTGCTAGTCCCAGCGGGAGGGGTGTTGGGGAGCTGTTTTTT. Its protein is CSASPSGRGVGELFF.

The chain combines TRBV3-1 with TRBJ2-7; TRBD2 might be the D (5 bases). This CDR3 contains 12 residues. V was pared by 0 bases and J by 5 bases, with 5 bases between. Per germline, CDR1 LGHDT and CDR2 YNNKEL (reference sequence). The CDR3 bases are TGTGCCAGCAGCCAAGACGGGAACGAGCAGTACTTC. Translating gives CASSQDGNEQYF.

The gene calls are TRBV7-2 and TRBJ2-3, with 10 bases that match TRBD2. J gave up 6 bases and V 5 bases, and 11 bases lay outside the gene matches. The CDR3 extends over 16 amino acids. The germline V gene has CDR1 SGHTA and CDR2 FQGNSA. CDR3 amino acids: CASSHGLAGEGDTQYF. The CDR3 nucleotides are TGTGCCAGCAGCCATGGGCTAGCGGGGGAAGGGGATACGCAGTATTTT. The whole variable domain, remainder taken from reference TRBV7-2 and TRBJ2-3, is GAGVSQSPSNKVTEKGKDVELRCDPISGHTALYWYRQSLGQGLEFLIYFQGNSAPDKSGLPSDRFSAERTGGSVSTLTIQRTQQEDSAVYLCASSHGLAGEGDTQYFGPGTRLTVL.

The DNA for the CDR3 is TGTGCCAGCACCAGCGGGGGGGGGGACACTGAAGCTTTCTTT. It codes for CASTSGGGDTEAFF. The J gene is TRBJ1-1, the V gene TRBV7-6; a possible D gene is TRBD1 (5 bases). The V end lost 7 bases, the J end lost 3 bases, and 15 bases lay between the germline ends. The CDR3 spans 14 residues. Germline-derived CDR1 and CDR2 are SGHVS and FNYEAQ.

The chain has TRBV12-3 or TRBV12-4 and TRBJ2-3; unclear D gene. The CDR3 is 16 residues long. Between the trimmed V and J ends, which lost 9 bases and 1 base, there was a span of 20 bases. Written as DNA, the CDR3 is TGTGCCAGTCAGCTTTCTGCGCTATCCCGCACAGATACGCAGTATTTT. This encodes CASQLSALSRTDTQYF.

This clonotype was recorded a few times. The chain combines TRBV6-5 with TRBJ2-2; D not certain. Per germline, CDR1 MNHEY and CDR2 SVGAGI. The CDR3 totals 15 residues. Trimming pared 5 bases from V and 3 bases from J, leaving 13 bases between. The CDR3 region has the DNA TGTGCCAGCAGTCCCCTCCCCCCGGACACCGGGGAGCTGTTTTTT. Translated, it gives CASSPLPPDTGELFF.

This clonotype occurred a few times. The chain recombines TRBV7-8 with TRBJ1-1, with 7 bases lining up with TRBD1. Germline values: CDR1 SGHVS, CDR2 FQNEAQ. The CDR3 runs to 14 residues. V was pared by 1 base and J by 4 bases, with 3 bases of the junction left unmatched. In DNA, the CDR3 is TGTGCCAGCAGCTTAGAGGCAGGGGGCACTGAAGCTTTCTTT. This translates into CASSLEAGGTEAFF.

This clonotype was picked up one time. For the CDR3, the DNA is TGTGCCAGCAGGGGGACAGGGAGTTTTCAGTACTTC. This codes for CASRGTGSFQYF. The rearrangement links TRBV12-3 or TRBV12-4 to TRBJ2-4; 9 bases fit TRBD1. After removal of 6 bases from V and 11 bases from J, the junction contained 5 bases not matched to a gene. The CDR3 loop spans 12 amino acids.

The rearrangement joins TRBV11-2 to TRBJ2-7; TRBD2 aligns across 10 bases. The CDR3 runs to 18 residues. The germline gives CDR1 SGHAT, CDR2 FQNNGV. V was clipped by 0 bases and J by 0 bases; unmatched bases: 8. For the CDR3, the DNA is TGTGCCAGCAGCTTAGACTCGTGGCTAGCGGGGGACTCCTACGAGCAGTACTTC. This codes for CASSLDSWLAGDSYEQYF.

The V gene is TRBV2, the J gene TRBJ1-1; D not resolved. This CDR3 is built from 12 residues. Germline-derived CDR1 and CDR2 are SNHLY and FYNNEI. With 7 bases removed from V and 0 bases from J, the gap between germline ends came to 6 bases. The CDR3 protein is CASNWMNTEAFF. DNA of the CDR3: TGTGCCAGCAATTGGATGAACACTGAAGCTTTCTTT.

Only a few counts were recorded for this clonotype. The chain has TRBV29-1 and TRBJ2-7; TRBD1 might be the D (5 bases). The germline V and J ends were trimmed by 8 bases and 2 bases, with 13 bases remaining between them. The CDR3 runs to 12 residues. The germline V gene has CDR1 SQVTM and CDR2 ANQGSEA. The CDR3 DNA is TGCAGCATAATTACAGGCACCTACGAGCAGTACTTC. This translates into CSIITGTYEQYF.

The V call is TRBV11-2, the J call TRBJ2-7; D possibly corresponds to TRBD1 (5 bases). The germline V and J ends were trimmed by 0 bases and 0 bases, with 9 bases remaining between them. The CDR3 is made up of 15 amino acids. The germline V gene has CDR1 SGHAT and CDR2 FQNNGV. CDR3 in amino acids: CASSLDRVRSYEQYF. CDR3 sequence (DNA): TGTGCCAGCAGCTTAGACAGGGTTCGCTCCTACGAGCAGTACTTC.

The chain employs TRBV29-1 and TRBJ2-5; D is uncertain. From germline, CDR1 is SQVTM and CDR2 ANQGSEA. The CDR3 runs 12 residues. The V and J ends lost 3 bases and 1 base respectively, with 6 bases between them. CDR3 region: CSVDSPQETQYF. In nucleotides, the CDR3 is TGCAGCGTTGACAGTCCCCAAGAGACCCAGTACTTC.

The chain is built from TRBV6-2 or TRBV6-3 and TRBJ2-1, with 8 bases fitting TRBD2. Unmatched junction bases numbered 8, after V lost 0 bases and J lost 4 bases. The germline gives CDR1 MNHEY, CDR2 SVGEGT. CDR3 length: 17 amino acids. CDR3 sequence reads: CASSYSSLAGIYNEQFF. The CDR3, as DNA: TGTGCCAGCAGTTACTCTTCTCTAGCGGGTATATACAATGAGCAGTTCTTC.

The chain joins TRBV12-3 or TRBV12-4 to TRBJ2-3; D perhaps matches TRBD1 (6 bases). The CDR3 runs to 14 residues. V was shortened by 6 bases and J by 4 bases, with 14 bases between the two germline ends. The CDR3 loop reads CASSPEGHSDTQYF. The CDR3 coding sequence is TGTGCCAGCAGCCCTGAGGGACATTCAGATACGCAGTATTTT.

This rearrangement joins TRBV5-6 to TRBJ2-5; D remains ambiguous. From germline, CDR1 is SGHDT and CDR2 YYEEEE. The CDR3 runs to 13 residues. V was trimmed by 4 bases and J by 4 bases, leaving 11 bases between them. CDR3 DNA sequence: TGTGCCAGCAGCCCCCGTTCGAGAGAGACCCAGTACTTC. This encodes CASSPRSRETQYF.

The chain combines TRBV6-6 with TRBJ2-4; TRBD1 matches at 7 bases. J lost 0 bases, V lost 11 bases, and 13 bases had no gene match. This CDR3 comprises 16 residues. Germline V gene sequence: CDR1 MNHNY, CDR2 SVGAGI (reference sequence). CDR3 protein: CADLGTVLLAKNIQYF. As DNA, the CDR3 is TGTGCCGACCTCGGGACAGTTTTACTAGCCAAAAACATTCAGTACTTC.

This clonotype was detected only a few times. The chain recombines TRBV20-1 with TRBJ1-4; 7 nucleotides match TRBD1. Per germline, CDR1 DFQATT and CDR2 SNEGSKA (reference sequence). The V gene end was trimmed by 2 bases and the J gene end by 5 bases; junction bases not matched to a gene: 2. This CDR3 region has 13 residues. The CDR3 spells CSARQGGNEKLFF. CDR3 DNA: TGCAGTGCTAGACAGGGGGGCAATGAAAAACTGTTTTTT.

This clonotype was counted only a few times. The V call is TRBV6-2 or TRBV6-3, the J call TRBJ2-1; no clear D gene. V lost 2 bases and J 5 bases, leaving 13 bases between the germline ends. The CDR3 loop spans 15 amino acids. Per germline, CDR1 MNHEY and CDR2 SVGEGT. CDR3 in amino acids: CASSYPPGWDNEQFF. For the CDR3, the DNA is TGTGCCAGCAGTTACCCCCCCGGGTGGGACAATGAGCAGTTCTTC.

V usage is TRBV19 and J usage is TRBJ2-3, with TRBD2 identical over 13 bases. The CDR3 totals 16 residues. V trimming: 6 bases; J trimming: 7 bases; junction bases outside the gene matches: 10. The germline CDR1 and CDR2 sequences are LNHDA and SQIVND (reference sequence). The CDR3 DNA follows: TGTGCCAGTAGGCTTCGGACTAGCGGGAGTAAACATACGCAGTATTTT. Translated: CASRLRTSGSKHTQYF.